This passage covers 29 T cell receptor beta chains from one sample sequenced in a study of sequential checkpoint blockade in melanoma (dated by TCRdb to the late 2010s). Libraries were constructed by the immunoSEQ multiplex PCR assay. Not all clones reach the TCRdb copy of this immuneACCESS table, which keeps in-frame sequences only. Checked studies attribute under half of the gap to unresolved V genes and leave the rest unexplained. Counted in this sample were around 20,000 clones; roughly 61% of them appeared once. 15% to 20% of the sample belongs to the ten largest clones. Sample treatment or condition, as interpreted from the label and publication: randomized to nivolumab then ipilimumab (arm A) or the reverse (arm B). Sequencing used CD8+ T cells sorted from blood (inferred from file names), obtained from a patient given nivolumab and ipilimumab in sequence. These receptors originate from a human donor with melanoma.

The rearrangement links TRBV6-5 to TRBJ2-7; D remains unclear. The CDR3 sequence is 13 residues long. V was trimmed by 0 bases and J by 6 bases, leaving 9 bases between them. Germline CDR1 is MNHEY and CDR2 is SVGAGI. The CDR3 reads CASSYSAVREQYF. DNA for the CDR3: TGTGCCAGCAGTTACTCTGCGGTTCGCGAGCAGTACTTC.

The V gene is TRBV6-5, the J gene TRBJ2-7; TRBD2 might be the D (5 bases). V was trimmed by 0 bases and J by 3 bases, leaving 15 bases between them. The CDR3 is 16 amino acids. Germline V gives CDR1 MNHEY, CDR2 SVGAGI. This chain's CDR3 is CASSYSRSSGNYEQYF. The CDR3 DNA reads as TGTGCCAGCAGTTACTCGAGAAGTTCGGGGAACTACGAGCAGTACTTC.

In its sample, this clone was seen a few times. The genes are TRBV6-5 and TRBJ1-4; a weak D match, TRBD1 (6 bases). Trimming took off 7 bases at V and 6 bases at J, with 9 bases between the two ends. There are 12 residues in the CDR3. From germline, CDR1 is MNHEY and CDR2 SVGAGI. The CDR3 region is CASNRVDEKLFF. In nucleotides, the CDR3 is TGTGCCAGCAACAGGGTTGATGAAAAACTGTTTTTT.

The chain uses TRBV2 and TRBJ2-1; 14 nucleotides match TRBD2. CDR1 and CDR2 (germline): SNHLY, FYNNEI. V lost 5 bases to trimming and J lost 10 bases; unmatched junction nucleotides: 7. This CDR3 contains 15 residues. This CDR3 is CASSRGLAGVEEQFF. Written as DNA, the CDR3 is TGTGCCAGCAGTAGGGGACTAGCGGGAGTGGAAGAGCAGTTCTTC.

The chain links TRBV6-8 to TRBJ2-7; unclear D gene. In germline, CDR1 is MNHGY, CDR2 SAAAGT. Trimming pared 6 bases from V and 5 bases from J, leaving 8 bases between. This CDR3 has 11 residues. The CDR3 here is CASSLGHEQYF. The CDR3 DNA reads as TGTGCCAGCAGCCTAGGCCACGAGCAGTACTTC.

The chain links TRBV9 to TRBJ2-1, with D possibly being TRBD2 (5 bases). The V end lost 0 bases, the J end lost 0 bases, and 13 bases lay between the germline ends. The CDR3 has 17 amino acids. The germline V gene encodes CDR1 SGDLS and CDR2 YYNGEE. CDR3 residues: CASSVVSLASSYNEQFF. The DNA of the CDR3 is TGTGCCAGCAGCGTAGTTTCTCTAGCCAGCTCCTACAATGAGCAGTTCTTC.

This clone appeared a single time. This chain links TRBV2 with TRBJ2-7; 8 nucleotides agree with TRBD1. The CDR3 has 13 residues. V gave up 3 bases and J gave up 7 bases; unmatched junction bases: 5. Per the germline V gene, CDR1 is SNHLY and CDR2 is FYNNEI. The CDR3: CASSDIYRGEQYF. The CDR3 nucleotides read TGTGCCAGCAGTGATATCTACAGGGGGGAGCAGTACTTC.

The chain joins TRBV19 to TRBJ1-5; 10 bases fit TRBD1. Germline loops: CDR1 LNHDA, CDR2 SQIVND (reference sequence). V was clipped by 5 bases and J by 5 bases; unmatched bases: 6. This CDR3 region has 15 residues. CDR3: CASSSGTGAYQPQHF. CDR3 bases: TGTGCCAGTAGTTCCGGGACAGGGGCTTATCAGCCCCAGCATTTT.

The chain employs TRBV30 and TRBJ1-2; D may be TRBD1 (5 bases). Germline V lookup: CDR1 GTSNPN, CDR2 SVGIG (reference sequence). The CDR3 consists of 14 residues. Trimming pared 6 bases from V and 4 bases from J, leaving 18 bases between. CDR3 protein: CACPTKGHSYGYTF. CDR3 coding DNA: TGTGCCTGCCCCACGAAGGGGCATAGCTATGGCTACACCTTC.

J is TRBJ1-1 and V is TRBV4-1; 9 nucleotides align to TRBD1. The germline V gene has CDR1 MGHRA and CDR2 YSYEKL. J gave up 4 bases and V 7 bases, and 10 bases lay outside the gene matches. This CDR3 contains 15 residues. The CDR3 DNA sequence: TGCGCCAGCACACTCGAAGGACAGGGGTTCACTGAAGCTTTCTTT. It codes for CASTLEGQGFTEAFF.

This chain joins TRBV7-2 and TRBJ2-1; possible D gene TRBD2, 6 bases. The germline V gene encodes CDR1 SGHTA and CDR2 FQGNSA. V dropped 3 bases and J dropped 8 bases, with 17 bases sitting between them. The CDR3 is 15 amino acids. The CDR3 spells CASSFFPGSLYEQFF. The CDR3 coding sequence is TGTGCCAGCAGCTTTTTCCCCGGGAGCTTATATGAGCAGTTCTTC.

This clone was seen only once. The chain uses TRBV9 and TRBJ2-2; TRBD2 aligns across 8 bases. Per germline, CDR1 SGDLS and CDR2 YYNGEE. The CDR3 spans 17 residues. The V and J ends lost 1 base and 6 bases, in that order; junction bases with no gene match: 11. CDR3 nucleotides: TGTGCCAGCAGCGTATTGGCCGGGACTAGTTTTGCCGGGGAGCTGTTTTTT. It translates to CASSVLAGTSFAGELFF.

This clone was detected only once. In DNA form, the CDR3 reads TGCAGCGTCATTAGGGGTACTGAAGCTTTCTTT. Translation: CSVIRGTEAFF. The gene calls are TRBV29-1 and TRBJ1-1; D is perhaps TRBD1 (5 bases). V shed 6 bases and J shed 5 bases, with 10 bases lying between them. Germline V gene data show CDR1 as SQVTM and CDR2 as ANQGSEA. The CDR3 covers 11 residues. Variable domain in full (rest from reference TRBV29-1 and TRBJ1-1): SAVISQKPSRDICQRGTSLTIQCQVDSQVTMMFWYRQQPGQSLTLIATANQGSEATYESGFVIDKFPISRPNLTFSTLTVSNMSPEDSSIYLCSVIRGTEAFFGQGTRLTVV.

This chain uses TRBV27 with TRBJ2-3; D remains unclear. Germline values: CDR1 MNHEY, CDR2 SMNVEV (reference sequence). Trimming removed 2 bases from V and 0 bases from J, with 9 bases in between. The CDR3 sequence is 15 residues long. CDR3 DNA: TGTGCCAGCAGTTTAGGAGACCCTAGCACAGATACGCAGTATTTT. It yields the protein CASSLGDPSTDTQYF.

V is TRBV2 and J is TRBJ1-5; no clear D. The V gene's germline CDR1 is SNHLY and CDR2 FYNNEI. Trimming shortened V by 0 bases and J by 7 bases, and 7 bases separated the two germline ends. The CDR3 length is 13 residues. The chain's CDR3 is CASSEAYEQPQHF. DNA of the CDR3: TGTGCCAGCAGTGAAGCTTACGAGCAGCCCCAGCATTTT.

There are a few counts of this clone. This sequence joins TRBV5-6 and TRBJ2-2; D might be TRBD2 (6 bases). The CDR3 runs 13 residues. In germline, CDR1 is SGHDT, CDR2 YYEEEE. Trimming shortened V by 0 bases and J by 7 bases, and 7 bases separated the two germline ends. The CDR3 region is CASSLAGVGELFF. The CDR3 DNA reads as TGTGCCAGCAGCTTGGCGGGAGTCGGGGAGCTGTTTTTT.

This sequence joins TRBV2 and TRBJ2-5; 9 bases map to TRBD1. The CDR3 runs to 16 residues. Per germline, CDR1 SNHLY and CDR2 FYNNEI. Trimming at V came to 6 bases and at J to 5 bases, leaving 13 bases not matched to a gene. CDR3: CASRTLQGAMGETQYF. In DNA form, the CDR3 reads TGTGCCAGCAGAACCCTACAGGGGGCGATGGGGGAGACCCAGTACTTC.

The CDR3 coding sequence is TGTGCCAGCACCCTCCTGGACAGGGGGAAAAATGAGCAGTTCTTC. Translating gives CASTLLDRGKNEQFF. The chain combines TRBV4-2 with TRBJ2-1; 10 bases line up with TRBD1. Germline values: CDR1 LGHNA, CDR2 YNFKEQ. The V gene end was trimmed by 7 bases and the J gene end by 7 bases; junction bases not matched to a gene: 10. This CDR3 contains 15 residues.

This clone has more than one count but fewer than ten. This chain uses TRBV27 with TRBJ2-7; TRBD2 matches 7 bases. CDR1 and CDR2 from the germline V gene are MNHEY and SMNVEV (reference sequence). The V segment lost 8 bases and the J segment 3 bases; nucleotides outside the gene matches: 10. The CDR3 length is 14 residues. CDR3 in amino acids: CASSWGGGNYEQYF. The CDR3 DNA is TGTGCCAGCTCTTGGGGCGGGGGAAACTACGAGCAGTACTTC.

This clone has just a few counts. The gene calls are TRBV11-2 and TRBJ1-1, with D possibly TRBD1 on 6 matching bases. Germline lookup yields CDR1 SGHAT and CDR2 FQNNGV. This CDR3 spans 12 amino acids. The V end lost 6 bases, the J end lost 5 bases, and 10 bases lay between the germline ends. The CDR3 here is CASRLQGTEAFF. The CDR3 DNA reads as TGTGCCAGCAGGTTACAGGGAACTGAAGCTTTCTTT.

The J gene is TRBJ2-1, the V gene TRBV2; 7 nucleotides match TRBD2. Germline CDR1 is SNHLY and CDR2 is FYNNEI. Trimming removed 3 bases from V and 4 bases from J; junction bases left unmatched: 6. The CDR3 length is 15 residues. The chain's CDR3 is CASSDGTTFYNEQFF. The DNA of the CDR3 is TGTGCCAGCAGTGACGGGACTACCTTTTACAATGAGCAGTTCTTC.

The V gene is TRBV2, the J gene TRBJ2-7, with D tentatively TRBD2 (5 bases). The germline V gene has CDR1 SNHLY and CDR2 FYNNEI. V was trimmed by 1 base and J by 2 bases, leaving 6 bases between them. The CDR3 runs 13 residues. The CDR3: CASSEGGTYEQYF. CDR3 nucleotide sequence: TGTGCCAGCAGTGAAGGAGGGACCTACGAGCAGTACTTC. The full variable domain, in which reference TRBV2 and TRBJ2-7 provide the parts outside the CDR3, is EPEVTQTPSHQVTQMGQEVILRCVPISNHLYFYWYRQILGQKVEFLVSFYNNEISEKSEIFDDQFSVERPDGSNFTLKIRSTKLEDSAMYFCASSEGGTYEQYFGPGTRLTVT.

V is TRBV6-1 and J is TRBJ2-1; no reliable D call. The ends were cut back, 5 bases at V and 7 bases at J, with 6 bases in the middle. CDR1 and CDR2 from the germline V gene are MNHNS and SASEGT. The CDR3 totals 11 residues. CDR3 nucleotides: TGTGCCAGCAGTTACGGGAATGAGCAGTTCTTC. Translating gives CASSYGNEQFF.

The rearrangement uses TRBV9 and TRBJ2-5, with TRBD2 matching over 8 bases. V trimming: 0 bases; J trimming: 1 base; junction bases outside the gene matches: 5. CDR3 size: 16 residues. Germline V gene lookup returns CDR1 SGDLS and CDR2 YYNGEE. CDR3 loop: CASSVGRGGLQETQYF. Here the CDR3 DNA reads TGTGCCAGCAGCGTAGGACGCGGGGGGCTCCAAGAGACCCAGTACTTC.

The rearrangement links TRBV11-2 to TRBJ1-2; 7 positions match TRBD1. V shed 5 bases, J shed 9 bases, and the junction held 9 bases outside the gene matches. This CDR3 is built from 13 residues. CDR1 SGHAT and CDR2 FQNNGV come from the germline V gene. Here the CDR3 reads CASSLFRGESYTF. CDR3 nucleotides: TGTGCCAGCAGCCTGTTCAGGGGGGAGAGCTACACCTTC.

The rearrangement links TRBV9 to TRBJ2-7, with D perhaps matching TRBD1 (5 bases). Trimming took off 7 bases at V and 4 bases at J, with 21 bases between the two ends. The germline CDR1 and CDR2 sequences are SGDLS and YYNGEE. CDR3 length equals 15 residues. Written as DNA, the CDR3 is TGTGCCAGCGCCCCTTCAGCTGGGGCTTTATACGAGCAGTACTTC. This gives the protein CASAPSAGALYEQYF.

The chain employs TRBV10-3 and TRBJ2-5, with TRBD2 matching over 11 bases. The germline V gene has CDR1 ENHRY and CDR2 SYGVKD. The CDR3 totals 14 residues. With V trimmed by 4 bases and J by 4 bases, 2 bases remained unmatched. CDR3 sequence: CAISVLAGGETQYF. CDR3 nucleotide sequence: TGTGCCATCAGTGTCCTAGCGGGGGGAGAGACCCAGTACTTC.

The V call is TRBV6-5, the J call TRBJ2-5; the match to TRBD1 covers 8 bases. The germline CDR1 and CDR2 sequences are MNHEY and SVGAGI. The length of the CDR3 is 15 residues. V shed 4 bases, J shed 0 bases, and the junction held 4 bases outside the gene matches. The CDR3 loop reads CASSLGTGNQETQYF. The CDR3 nucleotides read TGTGCCAGCAGTTTGGGGACAGGCAACCAAGAGACCCAGTACTTC.

V usage is TRBV5-1 and J usage is TRBJ1-1; no clear D gene. This CDR3 is built from 15 residues. The germline V gene encodes CDR1 SGHRS and CDR2 YFSETQ. V lost 4 bases to trimming and J lost 4 bases, with 17 bases between them. Written as DNA, the CDR3 is TGCGCCAGCAGCCAGAAAGATGACTCGTCCACTGAAGCTTTCTTT. Protein product: CASSQKDDSSTEAFF.